The 32 T cell receptor beta chains presented below share a single source sample, sequenced in a study of cytomegalovirus exposure and HLA in healthy donors. The study ran its PCR with 60 Vbeta and 13 Jbeta primers. Only in-frame clones appear in the TCRdb table, and some are missing; sequencing was by immunoSEQ multiplex PCR. This table holds roughly 180,000 clones, roughly 84% found once. Sequenced material: PBMCs. All receptors derive from a boy younger than 18 in good health and CMV-seronegative.

The rearrangement links TRBV6-1 to TRBJ1-5; no clear D gene. The germline V and J ends were trimmed by 1 base and 6 bases, with 19 bases remaining between them. CDR3 size: 17 residues. CDR1 is MNHNS and CDR2 is SASEGT in the germline V gene. The CDR3 bases are TGTGCCAGCAGTGAAGAGGTGACACCTCTTGCTGGTCAGCCCCAGCATTTT. Protein sequence: CASSEEVTPLAGQPQHF.

The chain has TRBV29-1 and TRBJ2-1; 8 nucleotides agree with TRBD2. Germline CDR1 and CDR2: SQVTM and ANQGSEA. With 6 bases clipped from V and 10 bases from J, the junction kept 20 bases outside the gene matches. This CDR3 is built from 16 residues. CDR3 loop: CSVQFLAGVNAGEQFF. The CDR3 region has the DNA TGCAGCGTGCAGTTTCTAGCGGGCGTAAATGCCGGGGAGCAGTTCTTC.

V and J are TRBV2 and TRBJ1-2; D call uncertain. The germline CDR1 and CDR2 sequences are SNHLY and FYNNEI. Trimming removed 5 bases from V and 2 bases from J, with 12 bases in between. CDR3 size: 14 residues. The CDR3 reads CASSTSLVNYGYTF. The CDR3 DNA sequence: TGTGCCAGCAGTACGTCTTTAGTAAACTATGGCTACACCTTC.

The genes are TRBV5-4 and TRBJ2-7; 8 bases are shared with TRBD1. The V and J ends lost 0 bases and 4 bases, in that order; junction bases with no gene match: 0. The CDR3 covers 13 residues. The germline CDR1 and CDR2 sequences are SGHNT and YYREEE (reference sequence). The CDR3, as DNA: TGTGCCAGCAGCTTGGGGGACAGGTACGAGCAGTACTTC. This gives the protein CASSLGDRYEQYF.

The chain uses TRBV30 and TRBJ2-3; D unclear. V was pared by 0 bases and J by 5 bases, with 9 bases between. CDR1 and CDR2 (germline): GTSNPN, SVGIG (reference sequence). The length of the CDR3 is 13 residues. CDR3 in amino acids: CAWSVPQVDTQYF. In DNA, the CDR3 is TGTGCCTGGAGTGTTCCCCAGGTAGATACGCAGTATTTT. Full variable domain (rest looked up from reference TRBV30 and TRBJ2-3): SQTIHQWPATLVQPVGSPLSLECTVEGTSNPNLYWYRQAAGRGLQLLFYSVGIGQISSEVPQNLSASRPQDRQFILSSKKLLLSDSGFYLCAWSVPQVDTQYFGPGTRLTVL.

The V and J genes are TRBV5-1 and TRBJ1-3; 7 bases fit TRBD1. J lost 0 bases, V lost 1 base, and 1 base had no gene match. The CDR3 runs to 15 residues. Germline CDR1 SGHRS, CDR2 YFSETQ. CDR3 region: CASSLSGGSGNTIYF. The CDR3 bases are TGCGCCAGCAGCTTGTCAGGGGGCTCTGGAAACACCATATATTTT.

The chain employs TRBV7-9 and TRBJ2-5; 13 nucleotides align to TRBD2. Per the germline V gene, CDR1 is SEHNR and CDR2 is FQNEAQ (reference sequence). The CDR3 extends over 16 amino acids. Germline trimming cut 4 bases from V and 4 bases from J; bases unmatched to any gene: 6. The CDR3 DNA reads TGTGCCAGCAGCTACCCAAGACTAGCGGGAGGAGAGACCCAGTACTTC. It translates to CASSYPRLAGGETQYF.

The chain joins TRBV28 to TRBJ1-1; possible D gene TRBD1, 5 bases. The CDR3 contains 14 residues. Germline CDR1 reads MDHEN; CDR2 reads SYDVKM. Trimming removed 5 bases at V and 1 base at J, with 11 bases between. The CDR3 coding sequence is TGTGCCAGCAGTCGTACAGGTCGGAACACTGAAGCTTTCTTT. It codes for CASSRTGRNTEAFF.

This chain links TRBV2 with TRBJ2-2, with D possibly matching TRBD2 (5 bases). Germline values: CDR1 SNHLY, CDR2 FYNNEI. This CDR3 is 15 amino acids long. The V end lost 9 bases, the J end lost 4 bases, and 18 bases lay between the germline ends. The CDR3, as DNA: TGTGCCAGTAGTACAGAACCGGGATTCACCGGGGAGCTGTTTTTT. It codes for CASSTEPGFTGELFF. The whole variable domain, filled in from reference TRBV2 and TRBJ2-2, reads EPEVTQTPSHQVTQMGQEVILRCVPISNHLYFYWYRQILGQKVEFLVSFYNNEISEKSEIFDDQFSVERPDGSNFTLKIRSTKLEDSAMYFCASSTEPGFTGELFFGEGSRLTVL.

J is TRBJ2-7 and V is TRBV7-9; 9 bases are a match to TRBD1. Trimming cost V 5 bases and J 5 bases; bases outside gene matches: 7. This CDR3 has 14 amino acids. Germline assignment: CDR1 SEHNR and CDR2 FQNEAQ (reference sequence). Here the CDR3 DNA reads TGTGCCAGCAGCCCCTCGACAGGGGGGAACGAGCAGTACTTC. Residues: CASSPSTGGNEQYF.

CDR3 coding DNA: TGTGCCAGCAGCCCAAACGCCCTTAGACAGTCAGATACGCAGTATTTT. This codes for CASSPNALRQSDTQYF. This rearrangement joins TRBV7-3 to TRBJ2-3, with D tentatively TRBD1 (5 bases). The CDR3 extends over 16 amino acids. Germline CDR1 SGHTA, CDR2 FQGTGA. V dropped 5 bases and J dropped 4 bases, with 19 bases sitting between them.

The chain uses TRBV27 and TRBJ2-7; TRBD1 matches at 9 bases. CDR1 MNHEY and CDR2 SMNVEV come from the germline V gene (reference sequence). CDR3 length: 15 residues. Trimming took 5 bases from V and 4 from J; bases not matched to a gene: 9. CDR3 amino acids: CASSANRDRDYEQYF. DNA for the CDR3: TGTGCCAGCAGTGCAAACCGGGACAGGGATTACGAGCAGTACTTC.

The chain recombines TRBV9 with TRBJ1-5, with 7 bases identical to TRBD1. The CDR3 spans 13 residues. Trimming cost V 7 bases and J 4 bases; bases outside gene matches: 5. Germline V gene data show CDR1 as SGDLS and CDR2 as YYNGEE. CDR3 sequence reads: CASARGWNQPQHF. CDR3 in DNA: TGTGCCAGCGCCAGGGGGTGGAATCAGCCCCAGCATTTT.

The gene calls are TRBV2 and TRBJ2-1; 7 bases align to TRBD2. The germline V gene has CDR1 SNHLY and CDR2 FYNNEI. The CDR3 spans 18 residues. V trimming: 2 bases; J trimming: 3 bases; junction bases outside the gene matches: 13. The CDR3 DNA reads TGTGCCAGCAGTGAATCCTTGGTTCCTAGCGGAGACTACAATGAGCAGTTCTTC. Its translation is CASSESLVPSGDYNEQFF.

The gene calls are TRBV19 and TRBJ1-4; 7 nucleotides match TRBD1. With V trimmed by 10 bases and J by 7 bases, 12 bases remained unmatched. There are 14 residues in the CDR3. The V gene's germline CDR1 is LNHDA and CDR2 SQIVND (reference sequence). The CDR3 DNA reads as TGTGCCACAAAACAGGGGTTTATGGGTGAAAAACTGTTTTTT. The encoded protein is CATKQGFMGEKLFF.

The V and J genes are TRBV30 and TRBJ2-5; 10 positions agree with TRBD2. The J call could be wrong; TRBJ2-7 is a better fit for the DNA end. The CDR3 has 16 amino acids. Per germline, CDR1 GTSNPN and CDR2 SVGIG (reference sequence). The CDR3 nucleotides read TGTGCCGGTCGGGGTAGGGCTAGCGGGAGTACATACGAGCAGTACTTC. This sequence encodes CAGRGRASGSTYEQYF.

This clone was picked up one time. V usage is TRBV5-1 and J usage is TRBJ1-1; D is ambiguous. The CDR3 runs 14 residues. The V end was cut by 1 base, the J end by 4 bases, with 11 bases between. CDR1 SGHRS and CDR2 YFSETQ come from the germline V gene. CDR3 bases: TGCGCCAGCAGCTTGCACCGTAGCGGCACTGAAGCTTTCTTT. Its protein is CASSLHRSGTEAFF.

In this sample, this clone turned up once. This chain uses TRBV10-2 with TRBJ2-7, with D maybe TRBD1 (7 bases). The length of the CDR3 is 15 residues. Germline assignment: CDR1 WSHSY and CDR2 SAAADI. V dropped 7 bases and J dropped 2 bases, with 18 bases sitting between them. The CDR3 loop is CASIDRAGQTYEQYF. DNA for the CDR3: TGCGCCAGCATCGACAGGGCGGGACAAACCTACGAGCAGTACTTC.

The genes are TRBV10-3 and TRBJ1-3, with D possibly matching TRBD1 (5 bases). The V end lost 3 bases, the J end lost 4 bases, and 10 bases lay between the germline ends. The germline CDR1 and CDR2 sequences are ENHRY and SYGVKD. This CDR3 is 14 amino acids long. In DNA, the CDR3 is TGTGCCATCAGTGAATCAAGGACAGGAAACACCATATATTTT. This sequence encodes CAISESRTGNTIYF.

CDR3 nucleotides: TGTGCCATCAGAGACCCCCCAGGACCGGAGGGATACGAGCAGTACTTC. It codes for CAIRDPPGPEGYEQYF. The chain employs TRBV10-3 and TRBJ2-7, with D perhaps matching TRBD2 (6 bases). The CDR3 consists of 16 residues. The germline gives CDR1 ENHRY, CDR2 SYGVKD. Trimming stripped 6 bases from V and 4 bases from J, with 22 bases between.

The gene calls are TRBV30 and TRBJ1-1, with a weak D call TRBD1 (6 bases). Germline CDR1 reads GTSNPN; CDR2 reads SVGIG (reference sequence). The CDR3 totals 10 residues. Trimming pared 8 bases from V and 5 bases from J, leaving 9 bases between. The CDR3 bases are TGTGCCCTACAGGGTACTGAAGCTTTCTTT. Protein: CALQGTEAFF.

The chain links TRBV2 to TRBJ2-5; tentatively, D is TRBD2 (6 bases). CDR1 is SNHLY, CDR2 FYNNEI, per germline. Trimming shortened V by 8 bases and J by 5 bases, and 15 bases separated the two germline ends. The CDR3 is made up of 13 amino acids. The CDR3 nucleotides read TGTGCCAGCGTCGGGGGTAGGTCCGAGACCCAGTACTTC. It specifies CASVGGRSETQYF.

The V gene is TRBV7-2, the J gene TRBJ1-5; D call uncertain. The CDR3 totals 13 residues. Trimming removed 5 bases at V and 4 bases at J, with 9 bases between. The germline CDR1 and CDR2 sequences are SGHTA and FQGNSA. The DNA of the CDR3 is TGTGCCAGCAGCCTATTACCGAATCAGCCCCAGCATTTT. This sequence encodes CASSLLPNQPQHF.

The chain uses TRBV5-1 and TRBJ1-2; weak D call: TRBD1 (6 bases). This CDR3 contains 11 residues. Per germline, CDR1 SGHRS and CDR2 YFSETQ. The V and J ends lost 4 bases and 7 bases respectively, with 8 bases between them. CDR3: CASSGRGGYTF. The CDR3 nucleotides are TGCGCCAGCAGCGGCAGGGGTGGCTACACCTTC.

V gene TRBV12-2 combines with J gene TRBJ1-1; TRBD1, as called in the table, went unchecked against the DNA. TRBV12-2 constitutes a pseudogene. This CDR3 has 13 amino acids. CDR3 protein: CASRFNKNTEAFF. In DNA form, the CDR3 reads TGTGCAAGTCGCTTCAACAAGAACACTGAAGCTTTCTTT.

This clone was seen only a few times. V is TRBV9 and J is TRBJ1-5, with D hard to call. Trimming shortened V by 0 bases and J by 5 bases, and 9 bases separated the two germline ends. Looked up from germline, CDR1 is SGDLS and CDR2 is YYNGEE. The length of the CDR3 is 14 residues. Written as DNA, the CDR3 is TGTGCCAGCAGCGTAGATCCAGGCTATCAGCCCCAGCATTTT. Translation: CASSVDPGYQPQHF.

The gene calls are TRBV27 and TRBJ2-7, with D unresolved. The CDR3 spans 15 residues. V was clipped by 6 bases and J by 0 bases, with 15 bases between them. Germline V gene lookup returns CDR1 MNHEY and CDR2 SMNVEV (reference sequence). The CDR3 nucleotides are TGTGCCAGCAGCAAATCCGCGGTATTCTCCTACGAGCAGTACTTC. This translates into CASSKSAVFSYEQYF.

The chain is built from TRBV6-5 and TRBJ1-2, with D tentatively TRBD1 (6 bases). V was cut by 0 bases and J by 7 bases, with 12 bases left in between. The CDR3 contains 14 residues. CDR1 and CDR2 (germline): MNHEY, SVGAGI. CDR3: CASSYSGRGGGYTF. In DNA, the CDR3 is TGTGCCAGCAGTTACTCGGGGAGGGGGGGTGGCTACACCTTC.

The chain has TRBV6-5 and TRBJ2-1, with D maybe TRBD1 (6 bases). V lost 11 bases and J 6 bases, leaving 11 bases between the germline ends. This CDR3 has 11 residues. Germline loops: CDR1 MNHEY, CDR2 SVGAGI. Here the CDR3 reads CAASRGNEQFF. CDR3 nucleotide sequence: TGTGCCGCCTCCAGGGGCAATGAGCAGTTCTTC.

The chain joins TRBV5-4 to TRBJ2-1, with TRBD1 identical over 11 bases. V was pared by 4 bases and J by 7 bases, with 7 bases of the junction left unmatched. Germline V gene data show CDR1 as SGHNT and CDR2 as YYREEE (reference sequence). There are 15 residues in the CDR3. The CDR3 bases are TGTGCCAGCAGCCTGGAAGGGGACAGGGGGAATGAGCAGTTCTTC. Amino acids: CASSLEGDRGNEQFF.

V is TRBV30 and J is TRBJ1-2, with D tentatively TRBD1 (5 bases). Looked up from germline, CDR1 is GTSNPN and CDR2 is SVGIG (reference sequence). The CDR3 is made up of 11 amino acids. With 8 bases removed from V and 8 bases from J, the gap between germline ends came to 15 bases. CDR3 amino acids: CARKGVGGYTF. The CDR3 DNA sequence: TGTGCCCGGAAAGGGGTGGGGGGCTACACCTTC.

The V gene is TRBV28, the J gene TRBJ1-1; 11 bases line up with TRBD1. V gave up 2 bases and J gave up 5 bases; unmatched junction bases: 4. CDR3 length: 15 amino acids. CDR1 and CDR2 (germline): MDHEN, SYDVKM. CDR3 nucleotides: TGTGCCAGCAGTTTAGGACAGGGGGCCGGGACTGAAGCTTTCTTT. Protein: CASSLGQGAGTEAFF.